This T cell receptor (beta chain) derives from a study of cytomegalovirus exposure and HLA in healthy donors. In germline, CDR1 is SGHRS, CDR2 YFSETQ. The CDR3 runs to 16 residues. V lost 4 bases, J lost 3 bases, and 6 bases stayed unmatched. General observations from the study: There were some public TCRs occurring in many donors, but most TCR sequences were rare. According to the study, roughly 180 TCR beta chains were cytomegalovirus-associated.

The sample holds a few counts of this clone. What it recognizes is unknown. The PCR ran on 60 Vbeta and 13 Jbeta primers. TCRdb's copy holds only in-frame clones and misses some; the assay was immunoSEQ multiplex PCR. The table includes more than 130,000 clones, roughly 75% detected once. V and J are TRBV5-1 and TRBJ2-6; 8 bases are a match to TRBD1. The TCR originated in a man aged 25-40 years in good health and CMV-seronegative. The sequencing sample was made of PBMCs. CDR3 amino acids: CASSPGQGLGANVLTF. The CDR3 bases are TGCGCCAGCAGCCCAGGACAGGGACTTGGGGCCAACGTCCTGACTTTC.